This is a list of T cell receptor beta chains from one sample in a study of cytomegalovirus exposure and HLA in healthy donors. Assay: immunoSEQ multiplex PCR; the TCRdb copy retains only in-frame clones and omits some. The sample holds 150,000 or so clones, roughly 79% seen once. Material: PBMCs. These receptors all stem from a man aged 18 to 30 in good health and CMV-seropositive. Both conserved end residues are part of each CDR3. Each record gives: clone size, D gene, V gene, J gene, CDR3 DNA, CDR3 protein. D genes are given only for firm matches. Clone size is not always given. Where it is, it says once, few, many or a class for expanded clones.

clone size: .
D gene: TRBD1
V gene: TRBV7-3
J gene: TRBJ2-3
CDR3 DNA: TGTGCCAGCAGCTTCAGGGGGGATACGCAGTATTTT
CDR3 protein: CASSFRGDTQYF

clone size: once
D gene: TRBD1
V gene: TRBV15
J gene: TRBJ2-1
CDR3 DNA: TGTGCCACCAGCGCAACGGACAGGGGAAGGAATGAGCAGTTCTTC
CDR3 protein: CATSATDRGRNEQFF

clone size: .
D gene: .
V gene: TRBV5-1
J gene: TRBJ2-1
CDR3 DNA: TGCGCCAGCAGCTTGGATGGAGCCTTCTACAATGAGCAGTTCTTC
CDR3 protein: CASSLDGAFYNEQFF

clone size: .
D gene: TRBD2
V gene: TRBV28
J gene: TRBJ2-7
CDR3 DNA: TGTGCCAGCAGGACTAGCGTGAGCTCCTACGAGCAGTACTTC
CDR3 protein: CASRTSVSSYEQYF

clone size: few
D gene: TRBD1
V gene: TRBV28
J gene: TRBJ1-4
CDR3 DNA: TGTGCCAGCAGGCTGGGACAGGGGGTGATGAAACTGTTTTTT
CDR3 protein: CASRLGQGVMKLFF

clone size: .
D gene: .
V gene: TRBV30
J gene: TRBJ1-1
CDR3 DNA: TGTGCCTGGGGGAGAACTGAAGCTTTCTTT
CDR3 protein: CAWGRTEAFF

clone size: .
D gene: .
V gene: TRBV7-9
J gene: TRBJ2-1
CDR3 DNA: TGTGCCAGCAGGGACAGCGCAGACAATGAGCAGTTCTTC
CDR3 protein: CASRDSADNEQFF

clone size: .
D gene: .
V gene: TRBV30
J gene: TRBJ1-2
CDR3 DNA: TGTGCCTGGAGCCGTACAGGAGTAAATGGCTACACCTTC
CDR3 protein: CAWSRTGVNGYTF

clone size: .
D gene: .
V gene: TRBV10-3
J gene: TRBJ1-2
CDR3 DNA: TGTGCCATCAGTGAGTCGAGTCAGGGAGGTTTCTATGGCTACACCTTC
CDR3 protein: CAISESSQGGFYGYTF

clone size: once
D gene: .
V gene: TRBV28
J gene: TRBJ1-2
CDR3 DNA: TGTGCCAGCAGGGGGAAAAGGGGCTATGGCTACACCTTC
CDR3 protein: CASRGKRGYGYTF

clone size: .
D gene: TRBD2
V gene: TRBV5-1
J gene: TRBJ2-2
CDR3 DNA: TGCGCCAGCAGCTTGGGCCGGGAGGTGCAAAACACCGGGGAGCTGTTTTTT
CDR3 protein: CASSLGREVQNTGELFF

clone size: once
D gene: TRBD1
V gene: TRBV2
J gene: TRBJ2-7
CDR3 DNA: TGTGCCAGTACACAGGGGGCCTCCTACGAGCAGTACTTC
CDR3 protein: CASTQGASYEQYF

clone size: .
D gene: TRBD2
V gene: TRBV27
J gene: TRBJ2-1
CDR3 DNA: TGTGCCAGCAGTTCTAGCGGGAGGGCCTACAATGAGCAGTTCTTC
CDR3 protein: CASSSSGRAYNEQFF

clone size: .
D gene: .
V gene: TRBV6-1
J gene: TRBJ2-3
CDR3 DNA: TGTGCCAGCAGTGCGGAGCACCACATAACTAGCACAGATACGCAGTATTTT
CDR3 protein: CASSAEHHITSTDTQYF

clone size: .
D gene: .
V gene: TRBV7-2
J gene: TRBJ2-7
CDR3 DNA: TGTGCCAGCAGCTTAGGCAACACGAATTACGAGCAGTACTTC
CDR3 protein: CASSLGNTNYEQYF

clone size: .
D gene: .
V gene: TRBV4-1
J gene: TRBJ1-1
CDR3 DNA: TGCGCCAGCAGCCAAGGGAGGGGCACTGAAGCTTTCTTT
CDR3 protein: CASSQGRGTEAFF

clone size: .
D gene: TRBD1
V gene: TRBV6-5
J gene: TRBJ1-2
CDR3 DNA: TGTGCCAGCAGTTACGTTGGGCAGGGGGGTTACGGCTACACCTTC
CDR3 protein: CASSYVGQGGYGYTF

clone size: .
D gene: TRBD1
V gene: TRBV11-2
J gene: TRBJ1-1
CDR3 DNA: TGTGCCAGCAGCTTAGCCAGGGGGGCTGAAGCTTTCTTT
CDR3 protein: CASSLARGAEAFF

clone size: .
D gene: .
V gene: TRBV27
J gene: TRBJ2-7
CDR3 DNA: TGTGCCAGCACCGAGGGCGGGCGAACCTACGAGCAGTACTTC
CDR3 protein: CASTEGGRTYEQYF

clone size: once
D gene: .
V gene: TRBV15
J gene: TRBJ1-4
CDR3 DNA: TGTGCCACAAGGTTTCGGGAGGGAACTAATGAAAAACTGTTTTTT
CDR3 protein: CATRFREGTNEKLFF

clone size: .
D gene: TRBD1
V gene: TRBV30
J gene: TRBJ2-3
CDR3 DNA: TGTGCCTGGAGCCACCGACAGGGGGCGCCAACAGATACGCAGTATTTT
CDR3 protein: CAWSHRQGAPTDTQYF

clone size: once
D gene: .
V gene: TRBV5-4
J gene: TRBJ2-5
CDR3 DNA: TGTGCCAGCAGCCCCACTAGCAAGGAGACCCAGTACTTC
CDR3 protein: CASSPTSKETQYF

clone size: .
D gene: .
V gene: TRBV5-1
J gene: TRBJ2-7
CDR3 DNA: TGCGCCAGCAGCTTCGGGGACACGGTTTCCTACGAGCAGTACTTC
CDR3 protein: CASSFGDTVSYEQYF

clone size: few
D gene: TRBD1
V gene: TRBV28
J gene: TRBJ2-7
CDR3 DNA: TGTGCCAGCAGTAAAGCATTTCGGGACAGCTCCTACGAGCAGTACTTC
CDR3 protein: CASSKAFRDSSYEQYF

clone size: .
D gene: .
V gene: TRBV29-1
J gene: TRBJ2-7
CDR3 DNA: TGCAGCGTTGAAGATCTTAGTTCTGCTCCCGAGCAGTACTTC
CDR3 protein: CSVEDLSSAPEQYF

clone size: .
D gene: TRBD1
V gene: TRBV23-1
J gene: TRBJ2-1
CDR3 DNA: TGCGCCAGCAGTCAAGGGACAGTTGGTCAGGTATACCAAAGCTCCTACAATGAGCAGTTCTTC
CDR3 protein: CASSQGTVGQVYQSSYNEQFF

clone size: .
D gene: .
V gene: TRBV27
J gene: TRBJ2-7
CDR3 DNA: TGTGCCAGCCGTAGTGGGGGGGCCGGATACGAGCAGTACTTC
CDR3 protein: CASRSGGAGYEQYF